These T cell receptor beta chains were read from a single sample in a study of shared clonotypes between healthy human individuals. TCRdb keeps only in-frame clones here, not all; method: immunoSEQ multiplex PCR. The data hold roughly 550,000 clones, with 95% to 96% observed a single time. Source material: naive CD8+ T cells sorted from blood. The receptors stem from a young woman in good health. CDR3s include the opening cysteine and the closing phenylalanine or tryptophan. The D gene is left open where the match is weak. A clone size is listed for some rows: how often the clone was seen (once, few, many), or a class if it is expanded.

TRBV19	TRBJ2-7	-	-	CASSTDGTGDYEQYF	TGTGCCAGTAGTACTGACGGGACGGGGGACTACGAGCAGTACTTC
TRBV7-6	TRBJ2-7	TRBD2	-	CASSLSSRVGRETSYEQYF	TGTGCCAGCAGCTTATCGAGTCGAGTTGGGCGGGAGACCTCCTACGAGCAGTACTTC
TRBV7-9	TRBJ2-5	TRBD2	-	CASSDPGLAGETQYF	TGTGCCAGCAGCGATCCGGGACTAGCGGGAGAGACCCAGTACTTC
TRBV5-5	TRBJ2-3	TRBD2	-	CASSFRDYTSTDTQYF	TGTGCCAGCAGCTTCCGGGACTACACTAGCACAGATACGCAGTATTTT
TRBV13	TRBJ1-1	-	-	CASSLGLVGTEAFF	TGTGCCAGCAGCTTAGGTCTCGTGGGCACTGAAGCTTTCTTT
TRBV9	TRBJ2-2	-	-	CASSVGDPRPGELFF	TGTGCCAGCAGCGTAGGGGACCCCCGTCCCGGGGAGCTGTTTTTT
TRBV9	TRBJ1-1	-	-	CASSLGGSTEAFF	TGTGCCAGCAGCCTGGGAGGTAGCACTGAAGCTTTCTTT
TRBV13	TRBJ2-5	-	-	CASSLRQEQETQYF	TGTGCCAGCAGCCTCCGACAGGAGCAAGAGACCCAGTACTTC
TRBV28	TRBJ2-7	TRBD1	-	CASSLGQGYYEQYF	TGTGCCAGCAGTTTGGGACAGGGTTACTACGAGCAGTACTTC
TRBV13	TRBJ2-1	-	-	CASSPQGRNEQFF	TGTGCCAGCAGCCCCCAGGGGAGAAATGAGCAGTTCTTC
TRBV4-1	TRBJ2-1	-	once	CASSQEIGLAREQFF	TGCGCCAGCAGCCAAGAAATTGGCCTGGCGCGGGAGCAGTTCTTC
TRBV19	TRBJ1-1	-	-	CASNPGGQRAFF	TGTGCCAGTAATCCTGGAGGGCAGAGGGCTTTCTTT
TRBV4-1	TRBJ1-5	-	-	CASSQEGNGAGQPQHF	TGCGCCAGCAGCCAAGAGGGGAACGGGGCAGGTCAGCCCCAGCATTTT
TRBV28	TRBJ2-7	-	-	CASRTRTVGEQYF	TGTGCCAGCAGAACCCGGACAGTGGGAGAGCAGTACTTC
TRBV28	TRBJ2-1	-	-	CASSLFSAQEQFF	TGTGCCAGCAGTTTATTTTCGGCGCAGGAGCAGTTCTTC
TRBV2	TRBJ1-2	TRBD1	-	CASRNRGSFSGGYTF	TGTGCCAGCAGGAACAGGGGCTCCTTTTCCGGTGGCTACACCTTC
TRBV27	TRBJ1-1	-	few	CASSWGGEAFF	TGTGCCAGCAGTTGGGGTGGTGAAGCTTTCTTT
TRBV27	TRBJ2-5	-	-	CASSMFWGETQYF	TGTGCCAGCAGTATGTTTTGGGGAGAGACCCAGTACTTC
TRBV28	TRBJ2-5	TRBD2	-	CASSSPLSGRTETQYF	TGTGCCAGCAGTTCACCGTTGAGCGGGAGGACGGAGACCCAGTACTTC
TRBV5-6	TRBJ2-1	TRBD2	-	CASSFYASGHNEQFF	TGTGCCAGCAGCTTTTATGCTAGCGGCCACAATGAGCAGTTCTTC
TRBV5-8	TRBJ1-1	-	-	CASSLEGAGTEAFF	TGTGCCAGCAGCTTGGAGGGCGCGGGAACTGAAGCTTTCTTT
TRBV6-5	TRBJ2-5	TRBD1	-	CASSSGTGGQETQYF	TGTGCCAGCAGTTCCGGGACAGGGGGGCAAGAGACCCAGTACTTC
TRBV4-1	TRBJ2-3	-	-	CASSHLLSRSEGPDTQYF	TGCGCCAGCAGCCACTTGCTGAGTCGTAGCGAGGGGCCAGATACGCAGTATTTT